This TCR beta chain originates from a study of T-cell reconstitution after alpha-beta-depleted transplantation in children (TCRdb year 2016). The study in broad terms: The study quantitatively tracked T-cell immune reconstitution after TCRalphabeta/CD19-depleted allogeneic hematopoietic cell transplantation in children using TCR repertoire profiling.

This clonotype has a handful of counts. Its antigen is still unknown. Base qualities were left out, and no much larger clone turns up one base away. From the germline V gene, CDR1 is SQVTM and CDR2 is ANQGSEA. From cysteine to phenylalanine, the CDR3 is 12 amino acids long. Only the CDR3 DNA is retained, 36 bases long and in frame from the first base. Deletion took 5 bases off V and 7 bases off J, with a span of 11 bases between the germline ends. Library construction relied on PCR. The instrument given in TCRdb is Illumina HiSeq 2500. To normalize quantification of the TCRbeta repertoire, the TCR libraries were built with molecular barcoding that relied on unique molecular identifiers. TCRdb applied fastp at Q25 and MiXCR to the public reads, then kept only in-frame beta chains. Merged by CDR3 protein, the rows form single entries marked with the most common genes and DNA. Recorded for this sample are about 240,000 distinct CDR3 sequences; 12% of them occurred a single time. About 2.4% of the sample is in the top ten clones.

The source is a human donor who donated a stem cell graft to a child with acute lymphoblastic leukemia. Material: PBMCs from the stem cell graft donor, obtained from the stem cell graft. The rearrangement joined TRBV29-1 to TRBJ2-2; a weak D assignment points to TRBD1 (5 bases agree). The nucleotide sequence is TGCAGCGTTCGGTGGGGCGGCGGGGAGCTGTTTTTT. This sequence encodes CSVRWGGGELFF.